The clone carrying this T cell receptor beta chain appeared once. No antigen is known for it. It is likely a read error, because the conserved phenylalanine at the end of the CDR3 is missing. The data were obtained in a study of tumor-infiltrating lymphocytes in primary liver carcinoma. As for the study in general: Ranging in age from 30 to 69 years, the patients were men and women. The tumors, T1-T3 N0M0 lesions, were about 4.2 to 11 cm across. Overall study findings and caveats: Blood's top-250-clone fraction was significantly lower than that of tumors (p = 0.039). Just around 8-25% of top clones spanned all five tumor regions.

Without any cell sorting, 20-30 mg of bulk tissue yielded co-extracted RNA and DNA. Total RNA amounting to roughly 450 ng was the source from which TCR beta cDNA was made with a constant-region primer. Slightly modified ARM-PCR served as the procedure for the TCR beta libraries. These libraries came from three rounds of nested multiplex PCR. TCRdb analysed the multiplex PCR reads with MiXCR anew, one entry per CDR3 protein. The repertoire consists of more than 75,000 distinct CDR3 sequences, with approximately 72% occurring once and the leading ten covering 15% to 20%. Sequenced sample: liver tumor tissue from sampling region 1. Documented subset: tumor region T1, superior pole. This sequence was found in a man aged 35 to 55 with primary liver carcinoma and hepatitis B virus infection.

The CDR3: CAIKVRGPQETQYL. The CDR3 nucleotides are TGTGCCATCAAGGTACGGGGACCCCAAGAGACCCAGTACTTA. The rearrangement uses TRBV10-3 and TRBJ2-5; D may be TRBD1 or TRBD2 (5 bases each). CDR1 and CDR2 from the germline V gene are ENHRY and SYGVKD. V was cut by 7 bases and J by 1 base, with 13 bases left in between. CDR3 length equals 14 residues.